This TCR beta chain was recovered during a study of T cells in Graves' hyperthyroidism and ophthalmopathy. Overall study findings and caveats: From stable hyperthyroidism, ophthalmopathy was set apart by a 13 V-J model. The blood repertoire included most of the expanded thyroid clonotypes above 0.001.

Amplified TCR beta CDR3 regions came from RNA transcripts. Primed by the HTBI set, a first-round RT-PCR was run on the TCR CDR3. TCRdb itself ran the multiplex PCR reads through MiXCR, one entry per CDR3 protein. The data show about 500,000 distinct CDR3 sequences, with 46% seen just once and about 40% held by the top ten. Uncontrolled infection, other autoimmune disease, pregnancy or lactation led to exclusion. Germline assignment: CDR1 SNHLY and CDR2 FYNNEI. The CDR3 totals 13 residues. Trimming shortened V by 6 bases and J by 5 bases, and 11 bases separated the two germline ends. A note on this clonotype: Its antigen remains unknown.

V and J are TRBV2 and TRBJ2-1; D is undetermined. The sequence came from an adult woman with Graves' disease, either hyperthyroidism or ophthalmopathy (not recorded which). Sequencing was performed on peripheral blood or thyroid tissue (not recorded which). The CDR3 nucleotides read TGTGCCAGCAGCCGCAATATGGACAATGAGCAGTTCTTC. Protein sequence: CASSRNMDNEQFF.